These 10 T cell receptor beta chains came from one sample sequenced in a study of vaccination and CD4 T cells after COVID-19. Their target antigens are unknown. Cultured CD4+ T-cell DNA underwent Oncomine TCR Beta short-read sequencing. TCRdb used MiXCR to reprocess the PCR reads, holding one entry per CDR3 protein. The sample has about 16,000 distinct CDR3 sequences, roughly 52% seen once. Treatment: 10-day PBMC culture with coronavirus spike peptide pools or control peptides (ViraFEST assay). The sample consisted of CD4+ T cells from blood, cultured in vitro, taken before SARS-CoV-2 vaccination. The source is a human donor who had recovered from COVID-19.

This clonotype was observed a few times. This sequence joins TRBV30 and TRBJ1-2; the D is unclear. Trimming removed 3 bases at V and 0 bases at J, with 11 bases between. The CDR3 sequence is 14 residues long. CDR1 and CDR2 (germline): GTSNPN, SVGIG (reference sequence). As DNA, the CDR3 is TGTGCCTGGAGCCCGGATACTACTAACTATGGCTACACCTTC. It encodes CAWSPDTTNYGYTF.

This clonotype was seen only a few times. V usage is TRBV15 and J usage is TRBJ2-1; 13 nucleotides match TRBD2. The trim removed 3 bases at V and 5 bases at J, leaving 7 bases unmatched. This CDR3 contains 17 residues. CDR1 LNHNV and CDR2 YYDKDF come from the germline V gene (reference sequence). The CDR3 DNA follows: TGTGCCACCAGCAGGACCACTAGCGGGAGGGCCAACAATGAGCAGTTCTTC. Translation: CATSRTTSGRANNEQFF.

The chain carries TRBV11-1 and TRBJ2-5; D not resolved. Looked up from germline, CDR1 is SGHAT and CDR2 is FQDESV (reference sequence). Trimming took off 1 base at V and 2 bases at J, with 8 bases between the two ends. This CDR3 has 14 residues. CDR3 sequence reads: CASSLGGKQETQYF. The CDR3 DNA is TGTGCCAGCAGCTTAGGTGGGAAACAAGAGACCCAGTACTTC.

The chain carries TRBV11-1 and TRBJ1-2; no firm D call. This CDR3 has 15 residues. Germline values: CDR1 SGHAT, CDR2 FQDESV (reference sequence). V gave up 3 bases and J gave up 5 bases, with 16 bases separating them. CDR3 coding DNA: TGTGCCAGCAGCTTCGGTGAGGGCCCTACTTATGGCTACACCTTC. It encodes CASSFGEGPTYGYTF.

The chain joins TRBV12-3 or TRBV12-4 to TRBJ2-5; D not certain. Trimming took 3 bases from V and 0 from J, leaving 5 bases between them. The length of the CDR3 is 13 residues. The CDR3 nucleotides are TGTGCCAGCAGTTTGTTTGACCAAGAGACCCAGTACTTC. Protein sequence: CASSLFDQETQYF.

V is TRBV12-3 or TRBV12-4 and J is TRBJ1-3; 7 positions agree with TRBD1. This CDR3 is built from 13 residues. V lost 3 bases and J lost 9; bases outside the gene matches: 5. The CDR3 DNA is TGTGCCAGCAGTTTGTCCCGGGACAGCACCATATATTTT. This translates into CASSLSRDSTIYF.

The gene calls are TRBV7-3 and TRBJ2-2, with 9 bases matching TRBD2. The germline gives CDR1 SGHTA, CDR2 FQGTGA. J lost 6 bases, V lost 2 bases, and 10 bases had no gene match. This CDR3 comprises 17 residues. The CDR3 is CASSLYASGNGAGELFF. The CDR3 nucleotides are TGTGCCAGCAGCTTATATGCTAGCGGGAATGGCGCCGGGGAGCTGTTTTTT. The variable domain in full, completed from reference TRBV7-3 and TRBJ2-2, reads GAGVSQTPSNKVTEKGKYVELRCDPISGHTALYWYRQSLGQGPEFLIYFQGTGAADDSGLPNDRFFAVRPEGSVSTLKIQRTERGDSAVYLCASSLYASGNGAGELFFGEGSRLTVL.

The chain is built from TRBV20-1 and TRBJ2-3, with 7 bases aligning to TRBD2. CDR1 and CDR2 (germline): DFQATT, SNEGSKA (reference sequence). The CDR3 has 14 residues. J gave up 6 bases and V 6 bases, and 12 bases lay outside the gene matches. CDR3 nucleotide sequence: TGCAGTGCGGGGGGGACTGTAGACTCGGATACGCAGTATTTT. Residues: CSAGGTVDSDTQYF.

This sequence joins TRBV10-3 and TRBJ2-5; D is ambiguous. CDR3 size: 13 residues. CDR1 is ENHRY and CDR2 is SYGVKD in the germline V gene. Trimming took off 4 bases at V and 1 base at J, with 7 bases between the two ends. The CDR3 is CAISGHGQETQYF. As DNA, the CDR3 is TGTGCCATCAGTGGGCACGGCCAAGAGACCCAGTACTTC.

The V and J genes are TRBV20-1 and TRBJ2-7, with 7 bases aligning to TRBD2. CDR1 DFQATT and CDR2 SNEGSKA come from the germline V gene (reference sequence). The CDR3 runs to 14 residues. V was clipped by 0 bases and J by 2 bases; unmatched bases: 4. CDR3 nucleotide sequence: TGCAGTGCTAGAGAGGTAGCGGGCCCCTACGAGCAGTACTTC. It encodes CSAREVAGPYEQYF.